These T cell receptor beta chains were read from a single sample in a study of T cells after yellow fever vaccination. In TCRdb, the 5' RACE reads were re-called with MiXCR into one record per CDR3 protein. The table has 500,000 to 700,000 distinct CDR3 sequences, about a fifth seen once. Sequenced here: PBMCs, sampled 15 days after the yellow fever booster vaccination. These receptors came from a young man who received the YFV17D yellow fever vaccine. Each CDR3 is given with its conserved first and last residue. The D gene is left open where the match is weak. Clone size, where shown, is once, few, many, or a class for clones that have expanded.

abundance	j_gene	d_gene	v_gene	CDR3aa	CDR3nt
NA	TRBJ2-3	TRBD2	TRBV24-1	CATSGRDYTDTQYF	TGTGCCACCAGTGGTCGGGACTACACAGATACGCAGTATTTT
few	TRBJ2-2	TRBD2	TRBV2	CASSGVAGGAGELFF	TGTGCCAGCAGTGGGGTCGCGGGAGGGGCCGGGGAGCTGTTTTTT
few	TRBJ2-1	TRBD1	TRBV5-1	CASSALTRDRFNEQFF	TGCGCCAGCAGCGCCCTCACTCGGGACAGGTTCAATGAGCAGTTCTTC
NA	TRBJ2-1	NA	TRBV29-1	CSAGLGPNEQFF	TGCAGCGCCGGACTTGGACCCAATGAGCAGTTCTTC
NA	TRBJ2-1	NA	TRBV14	CASSQERRFENEQFF	TGTGCCAGCAGCCAAGAGAGGAGATTTGAGAATGAGCAGTTCTTC
few	TRBJ2-5	TRBD2	TRBV18	CASSPGGSGEGETQYF	TGTGCCAGCTCACCGGGAGGTAGCGGGGAAGGAGAGACCCAGTACTTC
many	TRBJ2-7	NA	TRBV27	CASSPRPGQGSYEQYF	TGTGCCAGCAGTCCGCGCCCCGGCCAGGGGTCCTACGAGCAGTACTTC
NA	TRBJ1-5	NA	TRBV20-1	CSASRGGSNQPQHF	TGCAGTGCTAGTCGTGGGGGTAGCAATCAGCCCCAGCATTTT
NA	TRBJ1-6	NA	TRBV5-1	CASSLDLNNNSPLHF	TGCGCCAGCAGCTTGGACTTGAACAACAATTCACCCCTCCACTTT
NA	TRBJ2-5	TRBD2	TRBV20-1	CSAPGGGRETQYF	TGCAGTGCCCCGGGGGGGGGCCGAGAGACCCAGTACTTC
few	TRBJ2-7	NA	TRBV12-3/TRBV12-4	CASSLQSPDEQYF	TGTGCCAGCAGTCTACAGAGTCCGGACGAGCAGTACTTC
once	TRBJ2-7	TRBD2	TRBV7-2	CASSYNAGGEQYF	TGTGCCAGCAGCTACAATGCGGGGGGCGAGCAGTACTTC
NA	TRBJ2-5	TRBD2	TRBV5-1	CASSGSGAIETQYF	TGCGCCAGCAGCGGTAGCGGGGCGATTGAGACCCAGTACTTC
NA	TRBJ1-1	NA	TRBV20-1	CSAARSRAGSTEAFF	TGCAGTGCCGCGAGGTCTCGGGCCGGGAGCACTGAAGCTTTCTTT
few	TRBJ2-2	TRBD1	TRBV6-1	CASRATGGRTGELFF	TGTGCCAGCAGGGCAACAGGGGGCAGGACCGGGGAGCTGTTTTTT
NA	TRBJ2-7	NA	TRBV28	CATAKMDGSYEQYF	TGTGCCACCGCCAAGATGGACGGCTCCTACGAGCAGTACTTC
few	TRBJ2-3	NA	TRBV7-9	CASLGAPSTDTQYF	TGTGCCAGCTTGGGGGCACCTAGCACAGATACGCAGTATTTT
NA	TRBJ2-7	NA	TRBV12-3/TRBV12-4	CASSPLVQSEQYF	TGTGCCAGCAGTCCCTTAGTACAGAGCGAGCAGTACTTC
NA	TRBJ2-7	TRBD1	TRBV20-1	CSARDRTGGVYEQYF	TGCAGTGCTAGAGATCGCACAGGGGGCGTCTACGAGCAGTACTTC
NA	TRBJ2-3	NA	TRBV12-3/TRBV12-4	CASSPRGQRTDTQYF	TGTGCCAGCAGCCCCCGAGGACAGCGCACAGATACGCAGTATTTT
once	TRBJ2-5	NA	TRBV18	CASSSGERETQYF	TGTGCCAGCTCATCGGGGGAAAGAGAGACCCAGTACTTC
NA	TRBJ2-2	NA	TRBV5-6	CASSRVGQVTGELFF	TGTGCCAGCAGCCGTGTGGGGCAGGTCACCGGGGAGCTGTTTTTT
few	TRBJ2-3	NA	TRBV7-2	CASSSPGTQYF	TGTGCCAGCAGCTCCCCTGGGACGCAGTATTTT
NA	TRBJ2-7	TRBD1	TRBV7-9	CASSEGGPSYEQYF	TGTGCCAGCAGCGAAGGGGGCCCATCCTACGAGCAGTACTTC
NA	TRBJ2-1	TRBD2	TRBV19	CASINSGRINEQFF	TGTGCCAGTATCAATAGCGGGAGGATAAATGAGCAGTTCTTC
NA	TRBJ2-7	TRBD2	TRBV20-1	CSASNRLAGGLEQYF	TGCAGTGCTAGTAATAGACTAGCGGGAGGATTAGAGCAGTACTTC
NA	TRBJ1-5	NA	TRBV7-8	CASSLGTVTNQPQHF	TGTGCCAGCAGCTTAGGGACAGTTACCAATCAGCCCCAGCATTTT
few	TRBJ2-1	NA	TRBV21-1	CASSKVNRRNSYNEQFF	TGTGCCAGCAGCAAAGTGAACAGGCGTAACTCCTACAATGAGCAGTTCTTC
few	TRBJ2-3	TRBD2	TRBV20-1	CSARSTSGPPDTQYF	TGCAGTGCTAGATCGACTAGCGGACCTCCAGATACGCAGTATTTT
few	TRBJ1-2	NA	TRBV25-1	CASSERSSDGYGYTF	TGTGCCAGCAGTGAAAGATCCTCAGATGGCTATGGCTACACCTTC
NA	TRBJ2-6	NA	TRBV21-1	CASSKTESSGANVLTF	TGTGCCAGCAGCAAGACGGAGAGCTCTGGGGCCAACGTCCTGACTTTC
NA	TRBJ2-7	TRBD2	TRBV7-2	CASRLCEREISYEQYF	TGTGCCAGCAGGCTGTGTGAGCGGGAGATATCCTACGAGCAGTACTTC
NA	TRBJ2-1	TRBD2	TRBV29-1	CSVDSGRSGEQFF	TGCAGCGTTGATAGCGGGAGGTCCGGTGAGCAGTTCTTC
NA	TRBJ2-7	NA	TRBV7-2	CATGPVSSYEQYF	TGTGCCACCGGCCCCGTCAGCTCCTACGAGCAGTACTTC